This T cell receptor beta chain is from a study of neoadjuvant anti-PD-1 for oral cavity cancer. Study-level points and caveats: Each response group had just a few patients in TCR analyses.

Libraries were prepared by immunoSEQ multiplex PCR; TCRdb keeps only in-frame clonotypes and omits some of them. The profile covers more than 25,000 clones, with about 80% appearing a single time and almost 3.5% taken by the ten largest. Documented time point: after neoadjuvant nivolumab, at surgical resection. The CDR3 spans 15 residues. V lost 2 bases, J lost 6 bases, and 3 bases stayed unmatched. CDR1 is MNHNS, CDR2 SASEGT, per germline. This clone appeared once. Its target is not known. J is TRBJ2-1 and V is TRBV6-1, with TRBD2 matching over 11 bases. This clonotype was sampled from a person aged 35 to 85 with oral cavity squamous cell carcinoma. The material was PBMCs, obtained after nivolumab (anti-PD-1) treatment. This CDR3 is CASSELAGGPNEQFF. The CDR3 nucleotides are TGTGCCAGCAGTGAATTAGCGGGGGGGCCCAATGAGCAGTTCTTC.